These 19 T cell receptor beta chains came from one sample sequenced in a study of ipilimumab plus nivolumab after autologous stem cell transplantation (dated by TCRdb to about 2021). The protocol used for the library was the immunoSEQ multiplex PCR assay. TCRdb took this table from immuneACCESS and kept in-frame rearrangements with V and J called. Such tables lack part of the clones; where checked against another copy, unresolved V genes explain under half of the gap, and the rest is unexplained. In all, the sample holds 8,000 to 13,000 clones, and about 78% of those were seen once. The top ten clonotypes cover just over 8% of the sample. The source material was PBMCs, sampled in a trial of ipilimumab plus nivolumab as post-transplant consolidation. These receptors all stem from a male donor with diffuse large B-cell lymphoma.

The chain links TRBV6-1 to TRBJ1-6; the D gene is possibly TRBD1 (5 bases). This CDR3 comprises 16 residues. CDR1 and CDR2 (germline): MNHNS, SASEGT. V gave up 4 bases and J gave up 0 bases, with 10 bases separating them. CDR3 DNA sequence: TGTGCCAGCAGTGGGGACGTCAGCTCCTATAATTCACCCCTCCACTTT. It codes for CASSGDVSSYNSPLHF.

The chain recombines TRBV7-3 with TRBJ2-5, with unresolved D. Trimming pared 0 bases from V and 1 base from J, leaving 3 bases between. In germline, CDR1 is SGHTA, CDR2 FQGTGA. The CDR3 runs 13 residues. The CDR3 reads CASSLTPQETQYF. The CDR3 nucleotides read TGTGCCAGCAGCTTAACGCCCCAAGAGACCCAGTACTTC.

This chain joins TRBV27 and TRBJ2-1; D is possibly TRBD1 or TRBD2 (5 bases each). Per germline, CDR1 MNHEY and CDR2 SMNVEV (reference sequence). The CDR3 covers 15 residues. V was pared by 3 bases and J by 0 bases, with 9 bases between. CDR3 region: CASSFGGTSYNEQFF. The DNA of the CDR3 is TGTGCCAGCAGTTTTGGGGGAACCTCCTACAATGAGCAGTTCTTC.

The chain joins TRBV11-2 to TRBJ1-3, with 8 bases aligning to TRBD1. CDR1 is SGHAT and CDR2 is FQNNGV in the germline V gene. V lost 8 bases, J lost 2 bases, and 8 bases stayed unmatched. The CDR3 contains 15 residues. For the CDR3, the DNA is TGTGCCAGCGGGCGACAGGGGTACCCTGGAAACACCATATATTTT. Encoded protein: CASGRQGYPGNTIYF.

The sample holds a few counts of this clone. The chain is built from TRBV9 and TRBJ1-6; 9 nucleotides line up with TRBD1. The V gene's germline CDR1 is SGDLS and CDR2 YYNGEE. The trim removed 3 bases at V and 7 bases at J, leaving 8 bases unmatched. The CDR3 spans 16 residues. Here the CDR3 DNA reads TGTGCCAGCAGCGACCGACAGGGGGTCGAAAATTCACCCCTCCACTTT. It is translated as CASSDRQGVENSPLHF.

The rearrangement links TRBV28 to TRBJ2-6, with TRBD2 as a possible D gene (5 bases). Germline V gene sequence: CDR1 MDHEN, CDR2 SYDVKM. This CDR3 comprises 15 residues. V lost 2 bases and J lost 0, with 5 bases in between. CDR3 in DNA: TGTGCCAGCAGTTTAGGAGGCTCTGGGGCCAACGTCCTGACTTTC. Translating gives CASSLGGSGANVLTF.

The J gene is TRBJ2-7, the V gene TRBV9; the match to TRBD1 covers 7 bases. Germline loops: CDR1 SGDLS, CDR2 YYNGEE. This CDR3 is 14 amino acids long. With 3 bases clipped from V and 5 bases from J, the junction kept 8 bases outside the gene matches. CDR3 nucleotides: TGTGCCAGCAGCGCGGAACAGGGGCACGACGAGCAGTACTTC. Protein: CASSAEQGHDEQYF.

The chain carries TRBV28 and TRBJ1-1; D uncertain. Per germline, CDR1 MDHEN and CDR2 SYDVKM. V was cut by 0 bases and J by 5 bases, with 16 bases left in between. The CDR3 loop spans 16 amino acids. The CDR3 DNA reads TGTGCCAGCAGTTTATGGTTTCGGGGAAATAGAACTGAAGCTTTCTTT. This gives the protein CASSLWFRGNRTEAFF. Together with reference TRBV28 and TRBJ1-1, the CDR3 gives the full variable domain: DVKVTQSSRYLVKRTGEKVFLECVQDMDHENMFWYRQDPGLGLRLIYFSYDVKMKEKGDIPEGYSVSREKKERFSLILESASTNQTSMYLCASSLWFRGNRTEAFFGQGTRLTVV.

Judged by abundance, this clone is medium-sized. V gene TRBV18 combines with J gene TRBJ2-7; TRBD2 is a possible D gene (5 bases). The length of the CDR3 is 12 residues. Trimming shortened V by 6 bases and J by 6 bases, and 12 bases separated the two germline ends. CDR1 KGHSH and CDR2 LQKENI come from the germline V gene. The CDR3 sequence is CASSQGLREQYF. The CDR3 region has the DNA TGTGCCAGCTCCCAAGGACTTCGCGAGCAGTACTTC.

This chain uses TRBV7-9 with TRBJ1-3; 7 nucleotides align to TRBD1. The CDR3 extends over 14 amino acids. Germline lookup yields CDR1 SEHNR and CDR2 FQNEAQ (reference sequence). J gave up 6 bases and V 3 bases, and 5 bases lay outside the gene matches. The CDR3 DNA sequence: TGTGCCAGCAGCTTCAAGGGGGCCGAAAACACCATATATTTT. It is translated as CASSFKGAENTIYF.

This chain links TRBV5-4 with TRBJ2-5, with D tentatively TRBD2 (7 bases). V lost 2 bases and J lost 1, with 9 bases in between. Per germline, CDR1 SGHNT and CDR2 YYREEE (reference sequence). The CDR3 has 14 residues. The CDR3 DNA reads as TGTGCCAGCAGCTTCGGGGGGCCCCAAGAGACCCAGTACTTC. This translates into CASSFGGPQETQYF.

The rearrangement uses TRBV5-1 and TRBJ1-2; possibly TRBD1 for D (6 bases). The ends were cut back, 4 bases at V and 7 bases at J, with 17 bases in the middle. Germline V CDR1 and CDR2: SGHRS, YFSETQ. The CDR3 length is 14 residues. This CDR3 reads CASSPNRDFRGYTF. In DNA, the CDR3 is TGCGCCAGCAGCCCCAACAGGGACTTCCGTGGCTACACCTTC.

The V and J genes are TRBV6-5 and TRBJ1-1, with D possibly matching TRBD1 (6 bases). Germline V lookup: CDR1 MNHEY, CDR2 SVGAGI. Trimming left V 1 base short and J 4 bases short, with 13 bases between. The CDR3 is 15 residues long. The CDR3 spells CASSYWAGVGTEAFF. The CDR3 coding sequence is TGTGCCAGCAGTTACTGGGCAGGGGTGGGCACTGAAGCTTTCTTT.

V usage is TRBV5-1 and J usage is TRBJ1-5, with D possibly being TRBD1 (5 bases). Between the trimmed V and J ends, which lost 0 bases and 0 bases, there was a span of 13 bases. The CDR3 is 17 residues long. Germline assignment: CDR1 SGHRS and CDR2 YFSETQ. This chain's CDR3 is CASSLDGGIRSNQPQHF. In nucleotides, the CDR3 is TGCGCCAGCAGCTTGGATGGGGGAATTCGTAGCAATCAGCCCCAGCATTTT.

The chain employs TRBV6-5 and TRBJ1-6; D gene uncertain. The V end was cut by 6 bases, the J end by 0 bases, with 6 bases between. CDR3 length: 14 amino acids. Germline CDR1 is MNHEY and CDR2 is SVGAGI. CDR3 region: CASRLSSYNSPLHF. The CDR3 DNA follows: TGTGCCAGCAGACTGAGCTCCTATAATTCACCCCTCCACTTT.

The genes are TRBV15 and TRBJ2-7; 8 positions match TRBD1. This CDR3 spans 15 amino acids. Germline CDR1 and CDR2: LNHNV and YYDKDF (reference sequence). V gave up 5 bases and J gave up 0 bases; unmatched junction bases: 6. CDR3 nucleotides: TGTGCCACCAGCTATCGACAGGGGCGCTCCTACGAGCAGTACTTC. It specifies CATSYRQGRSYEQYF.

The chain employs TRBV7-6 and TRBJ2-1; a possible D gene is TRBD1 (6 bases). Looked up from germline, CDR1 is SGHVS and CDR2 is FNYEAQ. This CDR3 comprises 15 residues. V lost 1 base and J 6 bases, leaving 13 bases between the germline ends. CDR3 in amino acids: CASSLVGAAGNEQFF. The CDR3 DNA is TGTGCCAGCAGCTTAGTGGGGGCCGCCGGCAATGAGCAGTTCTTC.

V is TRBV4-1 and J is TRBJ1-1, with D possibly being TRBD1 (6 bases). V lost 3 bases to trimming and J lost 0 bases, with 14 bases between them. The CDR3 runs to 16 residues. Germline CDR1 is MGHRA and CDR2 is YSYEKL. The CDR3 loop reads CASSQQQGIMNTEAFF. As DNA, the CDR3 is TGCGCCAGCAGCCAGCAACAGGGTATAATGAACACTGAAGCTTTCTTT.

V and J are TRBV18 and TRBJ2-5; 7 bases fit TRBD1. The DNA end is a closer match to TRBJ2-7, so the J assignment may be wrong. CDR1 and CDR2 from the germline V gene are KGHSH and LQKENI. The CDR3 has 18 residues. The CDR3 DNA is TGTGCCAGCTCTGGGACCGCGACAGGGTTCGGCGGTGACTACGAGCAGTACTTC. This codes for CASSGTATGFGGDYEQYF.